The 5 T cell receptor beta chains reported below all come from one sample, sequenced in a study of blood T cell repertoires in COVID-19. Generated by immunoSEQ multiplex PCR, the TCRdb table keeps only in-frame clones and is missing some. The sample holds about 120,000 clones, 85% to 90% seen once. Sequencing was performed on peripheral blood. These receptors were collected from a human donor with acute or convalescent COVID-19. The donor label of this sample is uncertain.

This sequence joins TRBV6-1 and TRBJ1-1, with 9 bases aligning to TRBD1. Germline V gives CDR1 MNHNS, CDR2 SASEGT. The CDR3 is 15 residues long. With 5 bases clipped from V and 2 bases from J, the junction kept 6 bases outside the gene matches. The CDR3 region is CASSPSTGGNTEAFF. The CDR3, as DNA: TGTGCCAGCAGTCCGTCGACAGGGGGAAACACTGAAGCTTTCTTT.

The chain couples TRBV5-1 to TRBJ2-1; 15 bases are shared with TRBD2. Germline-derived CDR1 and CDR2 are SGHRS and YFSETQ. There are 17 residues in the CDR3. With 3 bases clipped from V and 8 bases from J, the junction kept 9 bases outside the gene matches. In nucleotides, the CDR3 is TGCGCCAGCAGCTCATGGACTAGCGGGGGGGATGTGGATGAGCAGTTCTTC. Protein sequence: CASSSWTSGGDVDEQFF.

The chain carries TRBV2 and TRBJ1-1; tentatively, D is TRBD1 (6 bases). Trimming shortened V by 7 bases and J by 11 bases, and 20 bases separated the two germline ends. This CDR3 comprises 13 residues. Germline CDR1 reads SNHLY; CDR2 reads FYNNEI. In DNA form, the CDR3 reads TGTGCCAGCATCCCCTGGGACGAGGGGGTGGCTTTCTTT. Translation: CASIPWDEGVAFF.

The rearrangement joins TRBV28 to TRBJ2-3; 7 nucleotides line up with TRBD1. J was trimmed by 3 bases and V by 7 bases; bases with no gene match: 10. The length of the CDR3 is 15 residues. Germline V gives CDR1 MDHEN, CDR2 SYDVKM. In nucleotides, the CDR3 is TGTGCCAGCATGACCGGGACAGCGTTTACAGATACGCAGTATTTT. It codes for CASMTGTAFTDTQYF.

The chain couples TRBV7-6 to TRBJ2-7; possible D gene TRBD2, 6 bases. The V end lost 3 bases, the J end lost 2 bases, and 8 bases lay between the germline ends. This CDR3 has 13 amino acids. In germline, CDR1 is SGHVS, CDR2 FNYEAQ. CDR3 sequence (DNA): TGTGCCAGCAGCTTCGGGGGAACCTACGAGCAGTACTTC. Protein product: CASSFGGTYEQYF. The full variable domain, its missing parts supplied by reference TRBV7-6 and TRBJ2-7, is GAGVSQSPRYKVTKRGQDVALRCDPISGHVSLYWYRQALGQGPEFLTYFNYEAQQDKSGLPNDRFSAERPEGSISTLTIQRTEQRDSAMYRCASSFGGTYEQYFGPGTRLTVT.